Below, 2 T cell receptor beta chains from the same sample are listed, as sequenced in a study of T cells in Graves' hyperthyroidism and ophthalmopathy. RNA transcripts served as the template for amplifying TCR beta CDR3 regions. Using the HTBI primer set, a first-round RT-PCR was run on the TCR CDR3. TCRdb ran MiXCR on the multiplex PCR reads and lists one entry per CDR3 protein. Of a few hundred thousand distinct CDR3 sequences in the sample, 46% were seen once. Sequenced input: peripheral blood or thyroid tissue (not recorded which). These receptors came from a woman between 18 and 30 years old with Graves' hyperthyroidism.

V is TRBV6-1 and J is TRBJ1-5, with 8 bases fitting TRBD1. The CDR3 has 18 residues. Looked up from germline, CDR1 is MNHNS and CDR2 is SASEGT. Trimming cost V 6 bases and J 3 bases; bases outside gene matches: 16. CDR3 protein: CASRARGQVGWFNQPQHF. The CDR3, as DNA: TGTGCCAGCAGGGCCAGGGGGCAGGTTGGGTGGTTCAATCAGCCCCAGCATTTT.

This clonotype was counted at least ten times. The chain employs TRBV20-1 and TRBJ1-1; D possibly corresponds to TRBD1 (5 bases). CDR1 and CDR2 from the germline V gene are DFQATT and SNEGSKA (reference sequence). V was trimmed by 5 bases and J by 5 bases, leaving 9 bases between them. This CDR3 has 11 residues. The chain's CDR3 is CSAYQGTEAFF. Written as DNA, the CDR3 is TGCAGTGCTTATCAGGGAACTGAAGCTTTCTTT.